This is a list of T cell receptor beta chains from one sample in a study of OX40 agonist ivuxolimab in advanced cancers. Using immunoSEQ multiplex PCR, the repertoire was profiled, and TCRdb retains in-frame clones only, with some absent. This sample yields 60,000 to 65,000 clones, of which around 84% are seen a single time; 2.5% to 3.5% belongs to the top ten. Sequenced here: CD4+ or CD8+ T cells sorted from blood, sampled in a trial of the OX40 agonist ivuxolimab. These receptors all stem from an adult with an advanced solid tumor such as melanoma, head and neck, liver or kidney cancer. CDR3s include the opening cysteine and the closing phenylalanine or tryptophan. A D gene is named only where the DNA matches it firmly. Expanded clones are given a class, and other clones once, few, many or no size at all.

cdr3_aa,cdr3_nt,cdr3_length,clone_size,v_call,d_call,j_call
CSVGEGYNEQFF,TGCAGCGTTGGCGAGGGATACAATGAGCAGTTCTTC,12,NA,TRBV29-1,NA,TRBJ2-1
CATGGDSYEQYF,TGTGCCACAGGGGGCGACTCCTACGAGCAGTACTTC,12,NA,TRBV27,TRBD1,TRBJ2-7
CASSPTGTQVYGYTF,TGTGCCAGCAGCCCGACTGGGACGCAAGTTTATGGCTACACCTTC,15,NA,TRBV7-2,NA,TRBJ1-2
CAWTSGRTEQFF,TGTGCCTGGACTAGCGGGCGAACCGAGCAGTTCTTC,12,NA,TRBV30,TRBD2,TRBJ2-1
CASTFRGSDTQYF,TGTGCCAGCACCTTCCGGGGCTCAGATACGCAGTATTTT,13,NA,TRBV5-8,NA,TRBJ2-3
CASSPTGAASGHNEQFF,TGTGCCAGCAGCCCAACGGGGGCGGCTAGCGGGCACAATGAGCAGTTCTTC,17,NA,TRBV28,TRBD2,TRBJ2-1
CASSQCRTEFYEQYF,TGCGCCAGCAGTCAATGTCGGACAGAATTTTACGAGCAGTACTTC,15,NA,TRBV23-1,NA,TRBJ2-7
CAWSVPGARSYNSPLHF,TGTGCCTGGAGTGTACCAGGGGCGAGGTCCTATAATTCACCCCTCCACTTT,17,NA,TRBV30,NA,TRBJ1-6
CASRGTATGELFF,TGTGCCAGCAGGGGGACAGCCACCGGGGAGCTGTTTTTT,13,NA,TRBV28,TRBD1,TRBJ2-2
CASSLGGEGNIQYF,TGTGCCAGCAGCTTAGGAGGGGAAGGAAACATTCAGTACTTC,14,NA,TRBV5-4,NA,TRBJ2-4
CASSMDYFQEKLFF,TGTGCCAGTAGTATGGACTACTTTCAAGAAAAACTGTTTTTT,14,NA,TRBV19,NA,TRBJ1-4
CASSISAGGVIEQFF,TGTGCCAGTAGTATCTCAGCGGGAGGGGTCATTGAGCAGTTCTTC,15,NA,TRBV19,TRBD2,TRBJ2-1
CASSPGGYTEAFF,TGTGCCAGCAGCCCCGGGGGATACACTGAAGCTTTCTTT,13,NA,TRBV9,NA,TRBJ1-1
CASSLGQGANTGELFF,TGTGCCAGCAGCCTAGGACAGGGGGCGAACACCGGGGAGCTGTTTTTT,16,few,TRBV5-4,TRBD1,TRBJ2-2
CASSQGDEQGWETQYF,TGTGCCAGCAGCCAAGGGGATGAACAGGGGTGGGAGACCCAGTACTTC,16,NA,TRBV4-2,TRBD1,TRBJ2-5
CASSPGGLAKNIQYF,TGCGCCAGCAGCCCGGGGGGGCTAGCCAAAAACATTCAGTACTTC,15,NA,TRBV5-1,TRBD2,TRBJ2-4
CASSDEQGAQETQYF,TGTGCCAGCAGTGATGAGCAGGGGGCTCAAGAGACCCAGTACTTC,15,NA,TRBV2,TRBD1,TRBJ2-5
CASSARQGAETQYF,TGTGCCAGCAGCGCCCGACAGGGGGCAGAGACCCAGTACTTC,14,NA,TRBV5-4,TRBD1,TRBJ2-5
CASSERGTSGRWEQYF,TGTGCCAGCAGTGAAAGGGGGACTAGCGGGAGATGGGAGCAGTACTTC,16,NA,TRBV6-1,TRBD2,TRBJ2-7
CSVEDFGILTEAFF,TGCAGCGTTGAAGATTTTGGCATCCTAACTGAAGCTTTCTTT,14,NA,TRBV29-1,NA,TRBJ1-1
CASSSSPTENTEAFF,TGTGCCAGCAGCTCCAGCCCGACGGAGAACACTGAAGCTTTCTTT,15,NA,TRBV5-4,NA,TRBJ1-1
CASRTDRDHGLAHQFF,TGTGCCAGCAGAACCGACAGGGATCATGGACTAGCGCACCAGTTCTTC,16,NA,TRBV28,TRBD2,TRBJ2-1
CASSMAGGYGYTF,TGTGCCAGTAGTATGGCTGGTGGGTATGGCTACACCTTC,13,NA,TRBV19,NA,TRBJ1-2
CASSSALDIFSGNTIYF,TGTGCCAGCAGCTCAGCCTTGGACATATTCTCTGGAAACACCATATATTTT,17,NA,TRBV7-2,NA,TRBJ1-3
CASSPRAPGSANQPQHF,TGTGCCAGCAGCCCCAGGGCGCCGGGGAGCGCCAATCAGCCCCAGCATTTT,17,NA,TRBV7-2,NA,TRBJ1-5
CASRQGPSNTEAFF,TGCGCCAGTAGACAGGGGCCCTCGAACACTGAAGCTTTCTTT,14,many,TRBV10-2,TRBD1,TRBJ1-1
CASSLPPGSSKETQYF,TGTGCCAGCAGCTTACCCCCAGGGAGCAGTAAAGAGACCCAGTACTTC,16,NA,TRBV7-9,NA,TRBJ2-5
CASSYSEAYQETQYF,TGTGCCAGCAGTTACTCTGAAGCGTACCAAGAGACCCAGTACTTC,15,NA,TRBV6-5,NA,TRBJ2-5
CASGQGELAKNIQYF,TGCGCCAGCGGACAGGGGGAACTGGCCAAAAACATTCAGTACTTC,15,NA,TRBV5-1,TRBD1,TRBJ2-4
CASSLRDSSGNTIYF,TGTGCCAGCAGCTTAAGGGACAGCTCTGGAAACACCATATATTTT,15,NA,TRBV7-2,TRBD1,TRBJ1-3
CASSLGRENTGELFF,TGTGCCAGCAGCTTGGGCAGGGAGAACACCGGGGAGCTGTTTTTT,15,once,TRBV5-4,NA,TRBJ2-2
CASRETGGGYGYTF,TGTGCCAGCAGGGAAACAGGGGGAGGGTATGGCTACACCTTC,14,NA,TRBV28,TRBD1,TRBJ1-2
CASSLERTGDGYTF,TGTGCCAGCAGCTTAGAAAGGACAGGGGACGGCTACACCTTC,14,NA,TRBV7-9,TRBD1,TRBJ1-2
CASRTPGQGVVGYTF,TGTGCCAGCAGGACACCCGGACAGGGGGTTGTTGGCTACACCTTC,15,NA,TRBV5-6,TRBD1,TRBJ1-2
CASSLPGQEGRYSYEQYF,TGTGCCAGCAGCTTACCCGGACAGGAGGGACGCTACTCCTACGAGCAGTACTTC,18,NA,TRBV7-3,NA,TRBJ2-7
CASSSGPLTEQFF,TGTGCCAGCAGCTCGGGACCCCTCACTGAGCAGTTCTTC,13,NA,TRBV7-2,NA,TRBJ2-1